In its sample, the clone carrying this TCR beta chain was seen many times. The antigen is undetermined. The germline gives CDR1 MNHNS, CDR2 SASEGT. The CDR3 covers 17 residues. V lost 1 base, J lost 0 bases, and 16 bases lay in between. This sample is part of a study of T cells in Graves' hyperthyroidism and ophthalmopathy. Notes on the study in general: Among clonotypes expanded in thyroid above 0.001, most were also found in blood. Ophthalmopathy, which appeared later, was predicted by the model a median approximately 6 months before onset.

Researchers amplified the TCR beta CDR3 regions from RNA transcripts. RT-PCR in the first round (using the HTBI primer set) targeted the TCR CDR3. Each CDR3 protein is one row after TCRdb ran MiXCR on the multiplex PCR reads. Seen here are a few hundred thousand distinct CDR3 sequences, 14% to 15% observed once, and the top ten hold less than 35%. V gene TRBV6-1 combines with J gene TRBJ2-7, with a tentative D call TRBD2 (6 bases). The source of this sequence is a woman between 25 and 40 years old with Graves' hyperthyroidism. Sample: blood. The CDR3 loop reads CASSEVVGLRSSYEQYF. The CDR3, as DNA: TGTGCCAGCAGTGAAGTTGTTGGACTAAGGAGCTCCTACGAGCAGTACTTC.